This TCR beta chain was sequenced for a study of graft-versus-host responses after intestinal transplantation. This CDR3 spans 14 amino acids. V lost 1 base and J 4 bases, leaving 10 bases between the germline ends. Germline V gene sequence: CDR1 LNHDA, CDR2 SQIVND (reference sequence). TCRdb keeps only in-frame clones here, not all; method: immunoSEQ multiplex PCR. This sample has tens of thousands of clones, with 85% to 95% found just once. The rearrangement joins TRBV19 to TRBJ1-1; D gene ambiguous. This receptor was taken from a human patient who received an intestinal transplant, so some T cells may come from the graft donor. The input for sequencing was PBMCs, taken more than 750 days after a first intestinal transplant, on the day of a second. The CDR3 loop reads CASSIVGFSTEAFF. The CDR3 DNA is TGTGCCAGTAGTATAGTTGGATTCAGCACTGAAGCTTTCTTT.